This TCR beta chain came from a study of blood T cell repertoires in COVID-19. Study context: Sites in the United States, Italy and Spain provided acute and convalescent COVID-19 samples. The cDNA or gDNA used as material had been derived from T cells, B-cell-depleted T cells, or PBMCs.

Original handling: Reference gene primer amplification gave nucleated cell count estimates. Profiled with immunoSEQ multiplex PCR; TCRdb holds only in-frame clones, not every one. V and J calls and clone size are given by that table; D and trimming were obtained from the DNA. In the table there are approximately 220,000 clones, about 83% of which are singletons. This clone was observed a few times. This CDR3 comprises 12 residues. The V end lost 6 bases, the J end lost 0 bases, and 5 bases lay between the germline ends. Participants came from about two dozen US areas, aged roughly 18 to 90 years. Sequencing was done on a sample of PBMCs or T cells enriched from blood (not recorded which). The chain combines TRBV12-3 or TRBV12-4 with TRBJ1-1, with D unclear. This TCR was sampled from a woman between 45 and 65 years old who had been exposed to COVID-19. This chain's CDR3 is CASRNMNTEAFF. The CDR3, as DNA: TGTGCCAGCAGAAACATGAACACTGAAGCTTTCTTT.